This T cell receptor beta chain stems from a study of T-cell memory formation after mild COVID-19. Points from the study as a whole: Contracting CD4+ clones were located mainly in CM and EM, and CD8+ clones in EMRA. Whereas later expanders leaned CD4+, clones contracting day 15 to 85 showed a balanced CD4/CD8 makeup.

Points on this clonotype: Its matching antigen is unknown.

Germline CDR1 SGDLS, CDR2 YYNGEE. This CDR3 is built from 14 residues. Trimming took 4 bases from V and 5 from J, leaving 15 bases between them. A single record per CDR3 protein comes from TCRdb applying MiXCR to the 5' RACE reads. The sample includes 180,000 or so distinct CDR3 sequences, about a sixth of them seen just once. The sample comprised PBMCs or a T cell subset sorted from them (not recorded which). The TCR was taken from an adult woman who had mild COVID-19 (a few samples of this study predate the infection). Cell type and time point are not known. V usage is TRBV9 and J usage is TRBJ1-2; no clear D gene. CDR3 in amino acids: CASSPSIGRYGYTF. CDR3 sequence (DNA): TGTGCCAGCAGCCCCTCTATTGGACGGTATGGCTACACCTTC.